The 24 T cell receptor beta chains below all came from one sample that was sequenced in a study of type 1 regulatory T cells. In TCRdb, the reads were re-called with MiXCR into one record per CDR3 protein. The sample records 75,000 to 100,000 distinct CDR3 sequences, around a third being singletons. What was sequenced was CD4+ T cells, either the whole sample or a sorted fraction (not recorded which). These TCRs come from a human donor in good health.

The rearrangement uses TRBV20-1 and TRBJ2-3, with D possibly matching TRBD2 (6 bases). Germline CDR1 DFQATT, CDR2 SNEGSKA (reference sequence). The CDR3 extends over 13 amino acids. V was trimmed by 6 bases and J by 0 bases, leaving 10 bases between them. CDR3 amino acids: CSAGSGSTDTQYF. CDR3 nucleotide sequence: TGCAGTGCCGGGAGCGGTAGCACAGATACGCAGTATTTT.

This clonotype has a handful of counts. V is TRBV3-1 and J is TRBJ2-2, with D uncertain. CDR3 length: 16 residues. CDR1 and CDR2 from the germline V gene are LGHDT and YNNKEL (reference sequence). V gave up 1 base and J gave up 0 bases, with 9 bases separating them. CDR3 region: CASSQGPAANTGELFF. As DNA, the CDR3 is TGTGCCAGCAGCCAAGGCCCGGCAGCGAACACCGGGGAGCTGTTTTTT. The whole variable domain, remainder taken from reference TRBV3-1 and TRBJ2-2, is DTAVSQTPKYLVTQMGNDKSIKCEQNLGHDTMYWYKQDSKKFLKIMFSYNNKELIINETVPNRFSPKSPDKAHLNLHINSLELGDSAVYFCASSQGPAANTGELFFGEGSRLTVL.

This clonotype has a single count. The J gene is TRBJ2-1, the V gene TRBV30; possibly TRBD2 for D (6 bases). V shed 0 bases and J shed 5 bases, with 14 bases lying between them. The CDR3 covers 15 residues. From germline, CDR1 is GTSNPN and CDR2 SVGIG (reference sequence). The CDR3: CAWSVGGKRDNEQFF. The CDR3 nucleotides are TGTGCCTGGAGTGTCGGGGGAAAGCGGGACAATGAGCAGTTCTTC.

The chain links TRBV15 to TRBJ2-1; D is uncertain. Trimming removed 5 bases at V and 3 bases at J, with 23 bases between. The CDR3 loop spans 18 amino acids. CDR1 is LNHNV and CDR2 is YYDKDF in the germline V gene (reference sequence). The CDR3 coding sequence is TGTGCCACCAGCCCTTCTGACATTGGGCAGACTTTCTACAATGAGCAGTTCTTC. Residues: CATSPSDIGQTFYNEQFF. Full variable domain (outside the CDR3, taken from reference TRBV15 and TRBJ2-1): DAMVIQNPRYQVTQFGKPVTLSCSQTLNHNVMYWYQQKSSQAPKLLFHYYDKDFNNEADTPDNFQSRRPNTSFCFLDIRSPGLGDTAMYLCATSPSDIGQTFYNEQFFGPGTRLTVL.

The sample holds a few counts of this clonotype. The rearrangement uses TRBV4-1 and TRBJ1-1, with D possibly TRBD1 on 6 matching bases. The CDR3 has 18 amino acids. Germline V gene sequence: CDR1 MGHRA, CDR2 YSYEKL. The V gene lost 0 bases and the J gene lost 1 base, with 18 bases spanning the gap. The CDR3 spells CASSQERLRTGQNTEAFF. The CDR3 DNA follows: TGCGCCAGCAGCCAAGAAAGATTGCGAACAGGGCAGAACACTGAAGCTTTCTTT.

This chain uses TRBV5-1 with TRBJ2-2; tentative D call: TRBD2 (5 bases). V lost 4 bases and J 5 bases, leaving 12 bases between the germline ends. The CDR3 is 14 amino acids. Germline V gives CDR1 SGHRS, CDR2 YFSETQ. CDR3 DNA sequence: TGCGCCAGCAGCCAAAGCCGGGATACCGGGGAGCTGTTTTTT. It specifies CASSQSRDTGELFF. The full variable domain, rest sourced from reference TRBV5-1 and TRBJ2-2, is KAGVTQTPRYLIKTRGQQVTLSCSPISGHRSVSWYQQTPGQGLQFLFEYFSETQRNKGNFPGRFSGRQFSNSRSEMNVSTLELGDSALYLCASSQSRDTGELFFGEGSRLTVL.

There are a few counts of this clonotype. This sequence joins TRBV20-1 and TRBJ2-1; 10 bases fit TRBD1. Looked up from germline, CDR1 is DFQATT and CDR2 is SNEGSKA (reference sequence). V dropped 1 base and J dropped 9; count of bases not matched to a gene: 3. CDR3 length equals 13 residues. The CDR3 DNA follows: TGCAGTGCTAGAGGACAGGGGGCGGTTGAGCAGTTCTTC. Protein sequence: CSARGQGAVEQFF.

This rearrangement joins TRBV6-1 to TRBJ1-5, with unresolved D. V was trimmed by 1 base and J by 5 bases, leaving 6 bases between them. The CDR3 runs 13 residues. Germline V gene sequence: CDR1 MNHNS, CDR2 SASEGT. In nucleotides, the CDR3 is TGTGCCAGCAGTGAAGGTACCCATCAGCCCCAGCATTTT. Translating gives CASSEGTHQPQHF.

The sample holds a few counts of this clonotype. The chain couples TRBV7-8 to TRBJ1-5; 11 bases fit TRBD1. The germline V gene encodes CDR1 SGHVS and CDR2 FQNEAQ. The CDR3 totals 20 residues. J was trimmed by 0 bases and V by 2 bases; bases with no gene match: 12. The CDR3: CASSLIFTGQGVGSNQPQHF. CDR3 DNA: TGTGCCAGCAGCTTAATATTTACGGGACAGGGGGTTGGTAGCAATCAGCCCCAGCATTTT.

This clonotype was seen a handful of times. The chain couples TRBV9 to TRBJ2-1; 8 positions match TRBD2. Germline CDR1 SGDLS, CDR2 YYNGEE. This CDR3 is 16 amino acids long. J lost 0 bases, V lost 0 bases, and 2 bases had no gene match. The CDR3 nucleotides read TGTGCCAGCAGCGTAGCGGGACTAGGCTCCTACAATGAGCAGTTCTTC. Amino acids: CASSVAGLGSYNEQFF.

The CDR3 sequence: CASSWTSGQTNTGELFF. DNA of the CDR3: TGCGCCAGCAGCTGGACTAGCGGGCAAACGAACACCGGGGAGCTGTTTTTT. The chain joins TRBV5-1 to TRBJ2-2; 11 bases agree with TRBD2. The germline V gene encodes CDR1 SGHRS and CDR2 YFSETQ. Trimming at V came to 3 bases and at J to 0 bases, leaving 4 bases not matched to a gene. CDR3 length: 17 amino acids.

This chain connects TRBV10-3 to TRBJ2-3, with 7 bases identical to TRBD2. The CDR3 length is 12 residues. V lost 11 bases, J lost 2 bases, and 4 bases stayed unmatched. Germline CDR1 ENHRY, CDR2 SYGVKD. The CDR3 loop is CAATSDTDTQYF. As DNA, the CDR3 is TGTGCCGCTACTAGCGACACAGATACGCAGTATTTT.

The gene calls are TRBV6-1 and TRBJ2-1; D not resolved. V was clipped by 1 base and J by 7 bases, with 8 bases between them. The CDR3 length is 13 residues. CDR1 is MNHNS and CDR2 is SASEGT in the germline V gene. CDR3: CASSEGRLNEQFF. The CDR3 DNA sequence: TGTGCCAGCAGTGAAGGGCGACTGAATGAGCAGTTCTTC.

The table lists this clonotype with a few counts. The CDR3 DNA reads as TGTGCCACCAGCAGAGATGGGAGCGGGAGAGGTACAGATACGCAGTATTTT. This sequence encodes CATSRDGSGRGTDTQYF. This chain joins TRBV15 and TRBJ2-3, with 8 bases that match TRBD2. CDR3 length: 17 residues. Per germline, CDR1 LNHNV and CDR2 YYDKDF (reference sequence). V shed 0 bases and J 3 bases; nucleotides not matched to a gene: 8.

This chain joins TRBV5-1 and TRBJ2-2; D call uncertain. With 4 bases removed from V and 7 bases from J, the gap between germline ends came to 17 bases. Looked up from germline, CDR1 is SGHRS and CDR2 is YFSETQ. CDR3 length equals 15 residues. The CDR3 reads CASSPEIWAGGELFF. The CDR3 DNA reads as TGCGCCAGCAGCCCGGAGATATGGGCCGGCGGGGAGCTGTTTTTT.

This sequence joins TRBV6-5 and TRBJ2-7; a possible D gene is TRBD1 (6 bases). The germline V and J ends were trimmed by 0 bases and 5 bases, with 17 bases remaining between them. The CDR3 has 16 residues. From germline, CDR1 is MNHEY and CDR2 SVGAGI. The CDR3 DNA sequence: TGTGCCAGCAGTTACTCACAGGGTGCATCGGTCGACGAGCAGTACTTC. Its translation is CASSYSQGASVDEQYF.

The chain uses TRBV7-2 and TRBJ1-2, with D hard to call. V lost 1 base to trimming and J lost 14 bases, with 17 bases between them. Germline V lookup: CDR1 SGHTA, CDR2 FQGNSA. The CDR3 length is 13 residues. In DNA form, the CDR3 reads TGTGCCAGCAGCTTAGGGGGTGGTTGGCCCGTGACCTTC. Translated: CASSLGGGWPVTF.

The chain joins TRBV19 to TRBJ1-2; D unresolved. Trimming removed 10 bases from V and 8 bases from J, with 17 bases in between. CDR1 is LNHDA, CDR2 SQIVND, per germline (reference sequence). The CDR3 consists of 12 residues. CDR3 coding DNA: TGTGCCACTCAAGACCGGCTAGGGGGCTACACCTTC. Translating gives CATQDRLGGYTF.

The sample holds a few counts of this clonotype. The chain has TRBV10-3 and TRBJ2-5; the D gene could be TRBD1 or TRBD2 (5 bases each). V was trimmed by 6 bases and J by 4 bases, leaving 15 bases between them. The CDR3 contains 14 residues. CDR1 and CDR2 (germline): ENHRY, SYGVKD. The CDR3 is CAISAGTERETQYF. Here the CDR3 DNA reads TGTGCCATCAGCGCCGGGACGGAGAGAGAGACCCAGTACTTC.

The chain recombines TRBV5-1 with TRBJ2-3, with 11 bases that match TRBD2. The germline V gene encodes CDR1 SGHRS and CDR2 YFSETQ. This CDR3 has 16 amino acids. The ends lost 4 bases at V and 2 bases at J; junction bases unmatched: 6. CDR3 sequence (DNA): TGCGCCAGCAGCCATGGGACTAGCGGACACACAGATACGCAGTATTTT. As protein: CASSHGTSGHTDTQYF.

This clonotype turned up a few times. The CDR3 DNA reads TGTGCCAGCAGCTCACGGGAAGAAGTGACCTACGAGCAGTACTTC. Its protein is CASSSREEVTYEQYF. The chain employs TRBV7-9 and TRBJ2-7; perhaps TRBD2 as D (5 bases). Germline lookup yields CDR1 SEHNR and CDR2 FQNEAQ (reference sequence). V was clipped by 4 bases and J by 2 bases, with 15 bases between them. This CDR3 has 15 amino acids.

A few counts support this clonotype. The gene calls are TRBV5-1 and TRBJ2-3; perhaps TRBD2 as D (5 bases). The V gene's germline CDR1 is SGHRS and CDR2 YFSETQ. CDR3 length equals 13 residues. Between the trimmed V and J ends, which lost 4 bases and 10 bases, there was a span of 16 bases. CDR3 amino acids: CASSGGVPEAQYF. CDR3 nucleotide sequence: TGCGCCAGCAGCGGCGGAGTTCCGGAGGCGCAGTATTTT.

J is TRBJ2-7 and V is TRBV2; D is perhaps TRBD1 (5 bases). CDR1 and CDR2 from the germline V gene are SNHLY and FYNNEI. The CDR3 length is 14 residues. V lost 4 bases and J lost 3, with 13 bases in between. CDR3 coding DNA: TGTGCCAGCAGTGGACAGTTCCGAGACTACGAGCAGTACTTC. It codes for CASSGQFRDYEQYF.

The chain joins TRBV27 to TRBJ1-4, with D tentatively TRBD1 (5 bases). CDR3 length: 14 amino acids. The V gene lost 4 bases and the J gene lost 4 bases, with 10 bases spanning the gap. Germline CDR1 MNHEY, CDR2 SMNVEV (reference sequence). CDR3 protein: CASSSRQNNEKLFF. CDR3 nucleotides: TGTGCCAGCAGTTCGCGACAGAATAATGAAAAACTGTTTTTT.